These 20 T cell receptor beta chains were sequenced from one sample in a study of blood T cell repertoires in COVID-19. Measured with immunoSEQ multiplex PCR; TCRdb has only the in-frame clones, and not every one. The sample includes about 210,000 clones, 84% of them seen just once. Sequencing was performed on PBMCs or T cells enriched from blood (not recorded which). These receptors all come from a woman younger than 45 who had been exposed to COVID-19.

The J gene is TRBJ2-1, the V gene TRBV4-3, with 8 bases identical to TRBD1. The CDR3 contains 13 residues. CDR1 LGHNA and CDR2 YSLEER come from the germline V gene. The V segment lost 4 bases and the J segment 7 bases; nucleotides outside the gene matches: 3. Here the CDR3 DNA reads TGCGCCAGCAGCCCCCAGGGGGCTAATGAGCAGTTCTTC. It encodes CASSPQGANEQFF.

The chain is built from TRBV11-3 and TRBJ1-6; possible D gene TRBD1, 5 bases. Germline V gives CDR1 SGHNT, CDR2 YENEEA. The germline V and J ends were trimmed by 5 bases and 7 bases, with 15 bases remaining between them. This CDR3 has 15 residues. The CDR3 sequence is CASSHGGTVNSPLHF. Written as DNA, the CDR3 is TGTGCCAGCAGCCACGGAGGGACGGTCAATTCACCCCTCCACTTT.

The rearrangement links TRBV7-2 to TRBJ2-1; TRBD2 aligns across 11 bases. The CDR3 contains 17 residues. Germline trimming cut 3 bases from V and 7 bases from J; bases unmatched to any gene: 11. The germline CDR1 and CDR2 sequences are SGHTA and FQGNSA. Written as DNA, the CDR3 is TGTGCCAGCAGCTTTCTAACTAGCGGGGGAAGGAGGAATGAGCAGTTCTTC. It yields the protein CASSFLTSGGRRNEQFF. Filled out from reference TRBV7-2 and TRBJ2-1, the complete variable domain reads GAGVSQSPSNKVTEKGKDVELRCDPISGHTALYWYRQSLGQGLEFLIYFQGNSAPDKSGLPSDRFSAERTGGSVSTLTIQRTQQEDSAVYLCASSFLTSGGRRNEQFFGPGTRLTVL.

V and J are TRBV9 and TRBJ1-2; D remains unclear. V gave up 3 bases and J gave up 4 bases, with 16 bases separating them. CDR3 length equals 15 residues. Germline lookup yields CDR1 SGDLS and CDR2 YYNGEE. CDR3 sequence reads: CASSANIPAGYGYTF. CDR3 nucleotide sequence: TGTGCCAGCAGCGCGAACATCCCCGCGGGCTATGGCTACACCTTC.

The rearrangement links TRBV15 to TRBJ1-1; D may be TRBD1 (5 bases). V lost 3 bases and J lost 0, with 14 bases in between. This CDR3 comprises 16 residues. Germline CDR1 and CDR2: LNHNV and YYDKDF (reference sequence). Written as DNA, the CDR3 is TGTGCCACCAGCAGGGGGGGGGACCGTCTGAACACTGAAGCTTTCTTT. Translation: CATSRGGDRLNTEAFF.

This rearrangement joins TRBV7-2 to TRBJ2-7, with 12 bases aligning to TRBD2. Looked up from germline, CDR1 is SGHTA and CDR2 is FQGNSA. There are 16 residues in the CDR3. V trimming: 0 bases; J trimming: 2 bases; junction bases outside the gene matches: 2. The CDR3: CASSLATSGGTYEQYF. CDR3 sequence (DNA): TGTGCCAGCAGCTTAGCGACTAGCGGGGGAACCTACGAGCAGTACTTC. The complete variable domain, with remaining parts taken from reference TRBV7-2 and TRBJ2-7, reads GAGVSQSPSNKVTEKGKDVELRCDPISGHTALYWYRQSLGQGLEFLIYFQGNSAPDKSGLPSDRFSAERTGGSVSTLTIQRTQQEDSAVYLCASSLATSGGTYEQYFGPGTRLTVT.

The chain has TRBV7-9 and TRBJ1-6, with a possible D match to TRBD1 (6 bases). The V and J ends lost 4 bases and 1 base respectively, with 14 bases between them. Germline CDR1 is SEHNR and CDR2 is FQNEAQ (reference sequence). This CDR3 region has 17 residues. The CDR3 coding sequence is TGTGCCAGCAGCTCAAATGCAGGGGTATCCTATAATTCACCCCTCCACTTT. This translates into CASSSNAGVSYNSPLHF.

The sample holds a few counts of this clone. V and J are TRBV7-9 and TRBJ1-1; D gene uncertain. V lost 1 base to trimming and J lost 7 bases, with 4 bases between them. The length of the CDR3 is 11 residues. The V gene's germline CDR1 is SEHNR and CDR2 FQNEAQ (reference sequence). CDR3 protein: CASSLDSEAFF. The CDR3 nucleotides read TGTGCCAGCAGCTTAGACAGTGAAGCTTTCTTT.

The V call is TRBV19, the J call TRBJ1-5; D gene ambiguous. The CDR3 is 13 amino acids. V gave up 3 bases and J gave up 9 bases, with 12 bases separating them. The germline V gene has CDR1 LNHDA and CDR2 SQIVND (reference sequence). Here the CDR3 reads CASSIKYSSPQHF. The CDR3 DNA is TGTGCCAGTAGTATCAAATACAGCTCGCCCCAGCATTTT. Complete variable domain (other parts from reference TRBV19 and TRBJ1-5): DGGITQSPKYLFRKEGQNVTLSCEQNLNHDAMYWYRQDPGQGLRLIYYSQIVNDFQKGDIAEGYSVSREKKESFPLTVTSAQKNPTAFYLCASSIKYSSPQHFGDGTRLSIL.

This sequence joins TRBV4-1 and TRBJ2-5, with a weak D call TRBD2 (5 bases). Trimming pared 1 base from V and 5 bases from J, leaving 20 bases between. The germline CDR1 and CDR2 sequences are MGHRA and YSYEKL. This CDR3 is built from 17 residues. CDR3 DNA sequence: TGCGCCAGCAGCCAAGGGGTTGTCGGGGAAGTCTCGGAGACCCAGTACTTC. Translated: CASSQGVVGEVSETQYF.

The chain employs TRBV10-3 and TRBJ1-5; 7 nucleotides line up with TRBD1. CDR1 is ENHRY and CDR2 is SYGVKD in the germline V gene. The CDR3 consists of 15 residues. With 2 bases clipped from V and 3 bases from J, the junction kept 4 bases outside the gene matches. The CDR3 sequence: CAISERQGDNQPQHF. CDR3 in DNA: TGTGCCATCAGTGAGCGGCAGGGGGACAATCAGCCCCAGCATTTT.

The J gene is TRBJ1-1, the V gene TRBV5-1; TRBD1 matches 11 bases. The CDR3 contains 16 residues. The trim removed 5 bases at V and 1 base at J, leaving 7 bases unmatched. The germline gives CDR1 SGHRS, CDR2 YFSETQ. In DNA, the CDR3 is TGCGCCAGCAGACGGACAGGGGGCGCGGGGAACACTGAAGCTTTCTTT. The encoded protein is CASRRTGGAGNTEAFF. The whole variable domain, filled in from reference TRBV5-1 and TRBJ1-1, reads KAGVTQTPRYLIKTRGQQVTLSCSPISGHRSVSWYQQTPGQGLQFLFEYFSETQRNKGNFPGRFSGRQFSNSRSEMNVSTLELGDSALYLCASRRTGGAGNTEAFFGQGTRLTVV.

This chain uses TRBV18 with TRBJ1-1; D is undetermined. This CDR3 is built from 14 residues. The germline V gene has CDR1 KGHSH and CDR2 LQKENI. Trimming pared 3 bases from V and 3 bases from J, leaving 11 bases between. The CDR3 sequence is CASSPQREYTEAFF. CDR3 DNA: TGTGCCAGCTCACCGCAGAGGGAATACACTGAAGCTTTCTTT.

V and J are TRBV5-1 and TRBJ2-2; TRBD1 agrees at 7 bases. CDR1 SGHRS and CDR2 YFSETQ come from the germline V gene. CDR3 length: 15 amino acids. The ends lost 4 bases at V and 5 bases at J; junction bases unmatched: 8. CDR3 nucleotide sequence: TGCGCCAGCAGCCAAGGGACAGCCAGTACCGGGGAGCTGTTTTTT. Amino acid sequence: CASSQGTASTGELFF.

V gene TRBV4-2 combines with J gene TRBJ1-1; D unclear. The CDR3 runs to 14 residues. Trimming removed 0 bases from V and 1 base from J, with 6 bases in between. Germline CDR1 reads LGHNA; CDR2 reads YNFKEQ. The CDR3 spells CASSQDSRNTEAFF. The CDR3 DNA reads as TGTGCCAGCAGCCAAGATTCGAGGAACACTGAAGCTTTCTTT.

V usage is TRBV7-9 and J usage is TRBJ1-1; weak D call: TRBD1 (5 bases). CDR1 is SEHNR, CDR2 FQNEAQ, per germline (reference sequence). The CDR3 covers 14 residues. Trimming pared 3 bases from V and 8 bases from J, leaving 16 bases between. The CDR3 loop is CASSFGGTFEEAFF. The CDR3 DNA is TGTGCCAGCAGCTTTGGCGGGACTTTCGAAGAAGCTTTCTTT.

This chain connects TRBV5-1 to TRBJ2-1; 9 nucleotides align to TRBD2. Germline values: CDR1 SGHRS, CDR2 YFSETQ. CDR3 length: 15 residues. V lost 4 bases and J lost 3; bases outside the gene matches: 5. CDR3 bases: TGCGCCAGCAGCCTCCAGCGGGGGGACTACAATGAGCAGTTCTTC. Translation gives CASSLQRGDYNEQFF.

CDR3 bases: TGTGCCAGCAGCGTAGACAGCGGGGGGGCTAATACGCAGTATTTT. This encodes CASSVDSGGANTQYF. The V gene is TRBV9, the J gene TRBJ2-3; 10 nucleotides agree with TRBD2. Per the germline V gene, CDR1 is SGDLS and CDR2 is YYNGEE. There are 15 residues in the CDR3. The V and J ends lost 0 bases and 7 bases, in that order; junction bases with no gene match: 5.

The chain combines TRBV27 with TRBJ2-3, with 9 bases identical to TRBD2. V was clipped by 9 bases and J by 4 bases; unmatched bases: 5. CDR1 is MNHEY, CDR2 SMNVEV, per germline (reference sequence). CDR3 length: 13 residues. CDR3 loop: CASGRGGADTQYF. CDR3 bases: TGTGCCAGTGGGCGGGGGGGCGCAGATACGCAGTATTTT.

This clone has a single count. In DNA form, the CDR3 reads TGTGCCAGCACAAGCGGACAGGGATTGGCCCTGACGAACACTGAAGCTTTCTTT. Residues: CASTSGQGLALTNTEAFF. J is TRBJ1-1 and V is TRBV2; 8 nucleotides line up with TRBD1. V was pared by 7 bases and J by 1 base, with 17 bases of the junction left unmatched. CDR1 SNHLY and CDR2 FYNNEI come from the germline V gene. The CDR3 sequence is 18 residues long.